Listed below are T cell receptor beta chains from one sample, sequenced in a study of molecular identifiers for immune sequencing clone quantification. From the PCR reads, TCRdb called clonotypes with MiXCR, one entry per CDR3 protein. The sample contains about 640,000 distinct CDR3 sequences, 15% to 20% of which appear only once. Material: naive CD8+ T cells from blood, with Jurkat cell RNA spiked in. The receptor source for this set is a human donor in good health. Some libraries in this study had Jurkat cell RNA spiked in. Each CDR3 is given with its conserved first and last residue. Fields, in order: D gene, J gene, V gene, clone size, CDR3 DNA, CDR3 protein. The D gene is left open where the match is weak. Part of the rows lack a size; the others show once, few, many or a class for expanded clones.

D gene: .; J gene: TRBJ1-1; V gene: TRBV7-2; clone size: many; CDR3 DNA: TGTGCCAGCAGCTTTAACAGGGTACTGAACACTGAAGCTTTCTTT; CDR3 protein: CASSFNRVLNTEAFF
D gene: TRBD1; J gene: TRBJ1-5; V gene: TRBV5-1; clone size: many; CDR3 DNA: TGCGCCAGCAGCCTACGGACAGGGGACCAGCCCCAGCATTTT; CDR3 protein: CASSLRTGDQPQHF
D gene: .; J gene: TRBJ1-1; V gene: TRBV27; clone size: many; CDR3 DNA: TGTGCCAGCAGTCCAGTCGGGGCCGCGAACACTGAAGCTTTCTTT; CDR3 protein: CASSPVGAANTEAFF
D gene: .; J gene: TRBJ2-1; V gene: TRBV24-1; clone size: many; CDR3 DNA: TGTGCCACCAGTGTACAGCCCTACAATGAGCAGTTCTTC; CDR3 protein: CATSVQPYNEQFF
D gene: .; J gene: TRBJ2-7; V gene: TRBV7-9; clone size: few; CDR3 DNA: TGTGCCAGCAGCTCCCCCGGAACTAACTACGAGCAGTACTTC; CDR3 protein: CASSSPGTNYEQYF
D gene: .; J gene: TRBJ2-5; V gene: TRBV6-6; clone size: many; CDR3 DNA: TGTGCCAGCAGTTTAAACGAAATCAGGGAGACCCAGTACTTC; CDR3 protein: CASSLNEIRETQYF
D gene: .; J gene: TRBJ2-3; V gene: TRBV29-1; clone size: many; CDR3 DNA: TGCAGCGTTGAAGATCTCGAGGGGGACCCGGCAGATACGCAGTATTTT; CDR3 protein: CSVEDLEGDPADTQYF
D gene: TRBD2; J gene: TRBJ2-7; V gene: TRBV5-1; clone size: many; CDR3 DNA: TGCGCCAGCAGCTTGGCAGCGGGAGTGGGCGAGCAGTACTTC; CDR3 protein: CASSLAAGVGEQYF
D gene: .; J gene: TRBJ2-1; V gene: TRBV7-8; clone size: many; CDR3 DNA: TGTGCCAGCACCATCGCCCGCTACAATGAGCAGTTCTTC; CDR3 protein: CASTIARYNEQFF
D gene: .; J gene: TRBJ1-6; V gene: TRBV5-1; clone size: many; CDR3 DNA: TGCGCCAGCAGCTTGTACTCCGGGAATAATTCACCCCTCCACTTT; CDR3 protein: CASSLYSGNNSPLHF
D gene: .; J gene: TRBJ1-2; V gene: TRBV14; clone size: many; CDR3 DNA: TGTGCCAGCAGCCAAGTGTTCGGCGGGCCCGAAAATGGCTACACCTTC; CDR3 protein: CASSQVFGGPENGYTF
D gene: TRBD1; J gene: TRBJ2-1; V gene: TRBV12-3/TRBV12-4; clone size: .; CDR3 DNA: TGTGCCAGCAGTTATAGTGGGGACAGGACTTCCTATGAGCAGTTCTTC; CDR3 protein: CASSYSGDRTSYEQFF